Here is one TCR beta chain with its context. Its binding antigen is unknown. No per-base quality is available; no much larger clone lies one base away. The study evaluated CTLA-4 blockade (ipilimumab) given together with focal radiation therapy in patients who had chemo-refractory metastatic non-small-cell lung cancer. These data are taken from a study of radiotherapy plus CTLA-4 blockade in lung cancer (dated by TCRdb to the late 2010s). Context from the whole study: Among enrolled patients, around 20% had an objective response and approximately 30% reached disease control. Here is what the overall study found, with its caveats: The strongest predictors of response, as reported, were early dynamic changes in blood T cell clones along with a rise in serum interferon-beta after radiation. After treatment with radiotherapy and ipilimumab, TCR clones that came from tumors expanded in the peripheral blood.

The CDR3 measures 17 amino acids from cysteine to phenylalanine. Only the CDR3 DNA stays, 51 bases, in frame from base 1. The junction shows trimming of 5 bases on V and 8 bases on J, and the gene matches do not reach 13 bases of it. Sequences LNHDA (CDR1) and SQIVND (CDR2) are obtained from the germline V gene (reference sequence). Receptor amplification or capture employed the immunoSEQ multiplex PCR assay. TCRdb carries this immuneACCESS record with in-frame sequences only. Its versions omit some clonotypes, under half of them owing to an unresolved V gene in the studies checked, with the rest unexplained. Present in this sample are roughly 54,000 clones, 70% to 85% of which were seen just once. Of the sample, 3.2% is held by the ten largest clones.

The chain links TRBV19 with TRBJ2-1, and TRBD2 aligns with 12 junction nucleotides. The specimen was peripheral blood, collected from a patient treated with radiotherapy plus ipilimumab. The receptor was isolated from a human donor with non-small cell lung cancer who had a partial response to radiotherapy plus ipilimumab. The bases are TGTGCCAGTAGTCCGCAGGTCGGACTAGCGGGGATGGATGAGCAGTTCTTC. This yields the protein CASSPQVGLAGMDEQFF.